These 6 T cell receptor beta chains came from one sample sequenced in a study of T cell repertoires in cytomegalovirus infection. MiXCR, run by TCRdb on the reads, gives a single entry per CDR3 protein. The sample holds some 300,000 distinct CDR3 sequences; 17% are singletons and the top ten take about 11%. Sequenced: PBMCs. The receptors were gathered from a human donor in good health (CMV status not recorded). Some clones in this sample may be carry-over from other donors' samples.

The CDR3 loop reads CASATATNEKLFF. The CDR3 region has the DNA TGTGCCAGCGCGACAGCAACTAATGAAAAACTGTTTTTT. This chain links TRBV19 with TRBJ1-4; D is perhaps TRBD1 (5 bases). Germline CDR1 reads LNHDA; CDR2 reads SQIVND (reference sequence). V lost 9 bases and J lost 0, with 8 bases in between. The CDR3 totals 13 residues.

About this clonotype: This may be a read error, as it is one base from a much larger clone. The chain uses TRBV12-3 or TRBV12-4 and TRBJ2-3; unclear D gene. Trimming stripped 3 bases from V and 3 bases from J, with 7 bases between. CDR3 length: 13 amino acids. CDR3: CASSFWITDTQYF. The CDR3 DNA reads TGTGCCAGCAGTTTCTGGATAACAGATACGCAGTATTTT.

The chain is built from TRBV7-6 and TRBJ2-1, with no clear D. V was clipped by 6 bases and J by 7 bases, with 16 bases between them. CDR1 SGHVS and CDR2 FNYEAQ come from the germline V gene. This CDR3 has 14 amino acids. The CDR3 nucleotides are TGTGCCAGCAGTCTGACGGCCTTAGGGAATGAGCAGTTCTTC. Its translation is CASSLTALGNEQFF.

This clonotype was seen many times. The chain has TRBV20-1 and TRBJ2-3, with 10 bases fitting TRBD2. Germline V lookup: CDR1 DFQATT, CDR2 SNEGSKA (reference sequence). The J segment lost 8 bases and the V segment lost 7 bases, leaving 6 bases of the junction unmatched. CDR3 length equals 12 residues. The DNA for the CDR3 is TGCAGTGTAGCGGGGGGCCCCGCTACGCAGTATTTT. This sequence encodes CSVAGGPATQYF.

The chain employs TRBV28 and TRBJ2-2; a possible D gene is TRBD2 (6 bases). Germline V lookup: CDR1 MDHEN, CDR2 SYDVKM. The length of the CDR3 is 12 residues. Trimming took off 10 bases at V and 4 bases at J, with 10 bases between the two ends. The CDR3 coding sequence is TGTGCCACCGCGGGGAGCACCGGGGAGCTGTTTTTT. Translation: CATAGSTGELFF.

This clonotype was recorded a few times. The chain employs TRBV20-1 and TRBJ2-1, with D perhaps matching TRBD1 or TRBD2 (6 bases each). The CDR3 loop spans 15 amino acids. The germline V gene encodes CDR1 DFQATT and CDR2 SNEGSKA (reference sequence). V lost 3 bases, J lost 2 bases, and 14 bases lay in between. The CDR3, as DNA: TGCAGTGCTAGTTATGGGGGGCGGGCCTACAATGAGCAGTTCTTC. It is translated as CSASYGGRAYNEQFF.